The rows below give T cell receptor beta chains drawn from one sample of a study of tumor and adjacent non-tumor tissue in lung cancer. MiXCR, run by TCRdb on the multiplex PCR reads, gives a single entry per CDR3 protein. Seen here are approximately 100,000 distinct CDR3 sequences, about 65% observed once, and the top ten hold roughly 19%. Sequencing was performed on distant non-tumor lung tissue. These receptors came from a man aged 55 to 70 with non-small cell lung cancer. Both conserved end residues are part of each CDR3. The D gene is left open where the match is weak. For some rows the clone size is stated as once, few or many, or as a class when expanded; others skip it.

clone_size	d_call	j_call	v_call	cdr3_nt	cdr3_aa
many	.	TRBJ2-5	TRBV6-2/TRBV6-3	TGTGCCAGCAGCTTACAAATTCCACAAGAGACCCAGTACTTC	CASSLQIPQETQYF
.	.	TRBJ2-2	TRBV7-8	TGTGCCAGCAACTTAGTGGTAGGGAGAACGACCGGGGAGCTGTTTTTT	CASNLVVGRTTGELFF
.	.	TRBJ2-7	TRBV11-1	TGTGCCAGTAGCCTTTCTATTGGTGAGCCGCAGTACTTC	CASSLSIGEPQYF
.	TRBD2	TRBJ2-2	TRBV11-2	TGTGCCAGTAGCTTGGGACTAACGGGAGCGACGAACACCGGGGAGCTGTTTTTT	CASSLGLTGATNTGELFF
.	.	TRBJ2-3	TRBV29-1	TGTAGCGCCCATGCCTGGGGGAACGGGAGCACAGATACGCAGTATTTT	CSAHAWGNGSTDTQYF
.	.	TRBJ1-1	TRBV5-4	TGTGCCAGCAGCTTGGATTTCGGGGTGGACACTGAAACTTTCTTT	CASSLDFGVDTETFF
.	.	TRBJ2-3	TRBV12-3/TRBV12-4	TGTGCCAGCAGTTTAAGTTCAAATACGCAGTATTTT	CASSLSSNTQYF
.	.	TRBJ2-3	TRBV11-3	TGTGACAGCACATTAGTCGGCTACACAGATACGCAGTATTTT	CDSTLVGYTDTQYF
.	.	TRBJ1-5	TRBV20-1	TGCAATGCTAGGAAGACGGTTAATCAGCCCCAGCATTTT	CNARKTVNQPQHF
.	.	TRBJ1-4	TRBV6-1	TGTACCGGTGGCGGCAGGAATGAAAAACTGTTTTTT	CTGGGRNEKLFF
many	.	TRBJ1-6	TRBV13	TGTGCCAGCAGCTTAGGTGGAGTAAGGTCACCCCTCCACTTT	CASSLGGVRSPLHF
.	TRBD1	TRBJ1-6	TRBV5-1	TGCACCAGCAGACCTAGAACAGGGGTAGTCGATACACCCCTCCACTTT	CTSRPRTGVVDTPLHF
.	.	TRBJ1-5	TRBV6-2/TRBV6-3	TGTGCCAGCAGTTTAAGTCGGATTAGCAATCAGCCCCAGCATTTT	CASSLSRISNQPQHF
.	TRBD1	TRBJ1-1	TRBV6-5	TGTGCCAGCAGCCACAGGGGTCAGAGCACTGAAGCTTTCTTT	CASSHRGQSTEAFF
.	.	TRBJ2-2	TRBV5-1	TGCGTCAGCAGCTTGGAAGGGTTTCCGAACACCGGGGAGCTGTTTTTT	CVSSLEGFPNTGELFF
.	.	TRBJ2-1	TRBV10-1	TGCGCCAGCAGTGAGAATGTTGACGGGAGAGGGTACAATGAGCAGTTCTTC	CASSENVDGRGYNEQFF
few	.	TRBJ1-2	TRBV24-1	TGTGCCACCAGTGACCCAGGGGATGGCTACACCTTC	CATSDPGDGYTF
.	.	TRBJ2-1	TRBV7-9	TGTGCCTGCAGCTTTTTGGGTGAGCAGTTCTTC	CACSFLGEQFF
many	TRBD2	TRBJ2-3	TRBV7-9	TGTGCCAGCAGCAAACTAGCGGGAGGGTCAGATACGCAGTATTTT	CASSKLAGGSDTQYF
few	.	TRBJ2-5	TRBV11-1	TGTGCCAGCAGCTCGAGGGCTGCCCATGAGACCCAGTACTTC	CASSSRAAHETQYF
.	TRBD2	TRBJ2-2	TRBV5-4	TGTACCAACAGCTTGGTGGTAGCGGGCACCGGGGAGCTGTTTTTT	CTNSLVVAGTGELFF
.	TRBD1	TRBJ2-5	TRBV28	TGTGCCAGCAGTTTCGGGACAGGGAATAGGAAGACCCAGTACTTC	CASSFGTGNRKTQYF
.	.	TRBJ2-7	TRBV4-1	TGCGCCTGCAGCCAATTGGTCGGGGGGCCCTACGAGCAGCACTTC	CACSQLVGGPYEQHF
.	.	TRBJ2-5	TRBV11-3	TGTGCCAGCAGCGTCCGCGGGGACCAAGAGACCCAGTACTTC	CASSVRGDQETQYF
.	TRBD2	TRBJ2-3	TRBV6-2/TRBV6-3	TGTGCCAGCAGCTTAGCGGGAGAAGCATATACGCAGTACTTT	CASSLAGEAYTQYF
few	.	TRBJ1-2	TRBV5-1	TGCACCAGCCGTATTGCGACAGCTAACTATGGCTACACCTTC	CTSRIATANYGYTF
.	TRBD2	TRBJ2-5	TRBV28	TGTGCCACCAGTTTTGGGGGAGCGGGAGCCGGGGAGACCCAGTACTTC	CATSFGGAGAGETQYF
few	.	TRBJ1-1	TRBV7-3	TGTGCCAGCAACTCGACAGCGAACACTGAAGCTTTCTTT	CASNSTANTEAFF
.	TRBD1	TRBJ2-3	TRBV4-3	TGTGCCAGCAGCCAAGGGACAGGGGGCACAGATACGCACTATTTT	CASSQGTGGTDTHYF
.	TRBD2	TRBJ2-1	TRBV20-1	TGCAGTGCTAGCCCCCTAAGGCGGGAGGGCCTATATGAGCACTTCTTC	CSASPLRREGLYEHFF
many	.	TRBJ1-2	TRBV6-5	TGTGCCAGCAGTTACCAGGGCGGGAAGTATGGCTACACCTTC	CASSYQGGKYGYTF
many	.	TRBJ1-4	TRBV6-5	TGTGCCAGCAGCCCCACGATTAATGAAAAACTGTTTTTT	CASSPTINEKLFF
.	.	TRBJ2-5	TRBV12-3/TRBV12-4	TGTACCAGCAGTTTGCGGCAGAGGGAAGAGACCCAGTACTTC	CTSSLRQREETQYF
medium-sized	.	TRBJ1-3	TRBV11-3	TGTGCCAGCAGCAGAGGGGTCTCTGGAAACACCATATATTTT	CASSRGVSGNTIYF
many	.	TRBJ1-5	TRBV12-3/TRBV12-4	TGTGCCAGCAGTTTTTTAGGTAGCAATCAGCCCCAGCATTTT	CASSFLGSNQPQHF
.	.	TRBJ1-4	TRBV5-1	TGCGCCAGCAGCTTTGCCGGTGGCGCAGTTAATGAAAAACTGTTTTTT	CASSFAGGAVNEKLFF
.	.	TRBJ2-1	TRBV29-1	TGCAGCGCTAACGAGGCCACACAGGATGGCATGTGTAAGCAGTTCTTC	CSANEATQDGMCKQFF
many	.	TRBJ2-2	TRBV5-1	TGCGCCAGCAGCTTGAATGGGAAGAACACCGGGGAGCTGTTTTTT	CASSLNGKNTGELFF
.	TRBD1	TRBJ1-1	TRBV5-6	TGTGCCAGCAGCAAGTTACAGGGGGCGATGACTGATGCTTTCTTT	CASSKLQGAMTDAFF
.	.	TRBJ2-7	TRBV11-3	TGTGCCAGCAGCTTAGAGAACACAGATGGCGAGCAGTATTTC	CASSLENTDGEQYF
many	.	TRBJ2-3	TRBV4-1	TGCGCCAGCAGCCAATACGACACCCCGGGACGGACCACAGATACGCAGTATTTT	CASSQYDTPGRTTDTQYF
once	TRBD2	TRBJ2-2	TRBV12-3/TRBV12-4	TGTGCCAGCAGTAAACTAGCGGGAGGGTCATATGGGGAACTGTTTTTT	CASSKLAGGSYGELFF
few	.	TRBJ2-1	TRBV11-3	TGTGCCAGCAGCTTAGAGGACGTGGTGCCGTTCTTC	CASSLEDVVPFF
.	.	TRBJ2-1	TRBV11-2	TGTGCCAACATCTTAAAGGAGGCCTCCTACAATGAGCAGTTCTTC	CANILKEASYNEQFF
.	.	TRBJ2-1	TRBV6-1	TGTGCCAGCAGTGATCTTGGCAAATCCTCCTGCAATGAGCAGTTCTTT	CASSDLGKSSCNEQFF
few	TRBD2	TRBJ2-5	TRBV25-1	TGTGCCACCAGGCCCCCATTTGGCACGGGGGGAGAGACCCAGTACTTC	CATRPPFGTGGETQYF
.	.	TRBJ2-7	TRBV12-3/TRBV12-4	TGTGCCAGCAGTCAGGGGCGGGTCGGAGCCCATGAGCAGTACTTC	CASSQGRVGAHEQYF
few	TRBD1	TRBJ2-7	TRBV7-3	TGTGCCAGCAGCCCTGGACAGGTGAGCTCCTACGAGCAGTACTTC	CASSPGQVSSYEQYF
many	TRBD1	TRBJ2-2	TRBV6-1	TGTGCCAGCAGTGAAGCGGCAGGGGGTACCGGGGAGCTGTTTTTT	CASSEAAGGTGELFF
.	TRBD2	TRBJ2-3	TRBV11-3	TGCGCCAGCAGCCGAAGGCGGGGGGCCGGGTCAGATACGCAGTATTTT	CASSRRRGAGSDTQYF
once	TRBD1	TRBJ2-1	TRBV6-5	TGTGCCAACAGTAAAACCGGGACAGGCTCCTACAATGAGCAGTTCTTC	CANSKTGTGSYNEQFF
.	TRBD1	TRBJ2-2	TRBV6-5	TGTGCCAGCAGACCCTGGGACAGCTTTACATTCCTCTCGGTCCGGGAGCTGTTTTTT	CASRPWDSFTFLSVRELFF
many	.	TRBJ1-2	TRBV10-3	TGTGCCATCAGTGAGTCGAAGGAAACTGCTAACTATGGCTACACCTTC	CAISESKETANYGYTF